These 29 T cell receptor beta chains originate from one sample sequenced in a study of cytomegalovirus exposure and HLA in healthy donors. The PCR contained 60 Vbeta and 13 Jbeta primers. Produced via immunoSEQ multiplex PCR; TCRdb's table is partial and in-frame only. This sample has approximately 190,000 clones, with roughly 80% found just once. The sequenced sample consisted of PBMCs. These receptors came from a woman aged 25 to 39 in good health and CMV-seropositive.

The chain combines TRBV4-1 with TRBJ2-1; 10 bases are shared with TRBD2. The CDR3 length is 15 residues. Germline V gene lookup returns CDR1 MGHRA and CDR2 YSYEKL. Unmatched junction bases numbered 7, after V lost 1 base and J lost 10 bases. The CDR3 DNA is TGCGCCAGCAGCCAAGTTCAGCGGGAGGGGGAGGAGCAGTTCTTC. Translating gives CASSQVQREGEEQFF.

This chain joins TRBV6-5 and TRBJ1-3; D might be TRBD1 (5 bases). Trimming left V 6 bases short and J 0 bases short, with 12 bases between. CDR1 MNHEY and CDR2 SVGAGI come from the germline V gene. This CDR3 contains 15 residues. CDR3 sequence (DNA): TGTGCCAGCAGCCGGGGGGGGAGCTCTGGAAACACCATATATTTT. Protein sequence: CASSRGGSSGNTIYF.

DNA for the CDR3: TGTGCCAGCAGCTTTGGTGGGAGTGGGACCGGGGAGCTGTTTTTT. The encoded protein is CASSFGGSGTGELFF. V gene TRBV7-3 combines with J gene TRBJ2-2; D perhaps matches TRBD2 (5 bases). Trimming took 3 bases from V and 5 from J, leaving 13 bases between them. CDR1 and CDR2 (germline): SGHTA, FQGTGA. The CDR3 has 15 residues.

The V and J genes are TRBV9 and TRBJ1-6; tentatively, D is TRBD1 (6 bases). Germline V gene data show CDR1 as SGDLS and CDR2 as YYNGEE. The CDR3 loop spans 14 amino acids. V was clipped by 3 bases and J by 8 bases, with 12 bases between them. The DNA of the CDR3 is TGTGCCAGCAGCGCAGGGGTCGTGGATTCACCCCTCCACTTT. Its protein product is CASSAGVVDSPLHF.

This clone was detected a few times. V usage is TRBV5-1 and J usage is TRBJ2-5, with 9 bases lining up with TRBD2. The V gene's germline CDR1 is SGHRS and CDR2 YFSETQ. Trimming removed 1 base from V and 5 bases from J; junction bases left unmatched: 6. The CDR3 length is 15 residues. DNA of the CDR3: TGCGCCAGCAGCTTGCAGGGACTAGCCGGGGAGACCCAGTACTTC. This sequence encodes CASSLQGLAGETQYF.

The chain has TRBV28 and TRBJ1-5, with D hard to call. CDR1 is MDHEN, CDR2 SYDVKM, per germline. The ends were cut back, 6 bases at V and 5 bases at J, with 8 bases in the middle. The CDR3 contains 12 residues. The CDR3 sequence: CASSGVYQPQHF. DNA for the CDR3: TGTGCCAGCAGCGGGGTATATCAGCCCCAGCATTTT. Variable domain in full (rest from reference TRBV28 and TRBJ1-5): DVKVTQSSRYLVKRTGEKVFLECVQDMDHENMFWYRQDPGLGLRLIYFSYDVKMKEKGDIPEGYSVSREKKERFSLILESASTNQTSMYLCASSGVYQPQHFGDGTRLSIL.

The chain carries TRBV7-2 and TRBJ1-2; D might be TRBD1 (5 bases). Trimming took 2 bases from V and 4 from J, leaving 11 bases between them. The V gene's germline CDR1 is SGHTA and CDR2 FQGNSA. CDR3 length: 14 residues. DNA for the CDR3: TGTGCCAGCAGCTTACCAGGGCCTGGCTATGGCTACACCTTC. Translated, it gives CASSLPGPGYGYTF.

This clone showed up just a few times. The chain uses TRBV27 and TRBJ1-5, with D unclear. V shed 6 bases and J shed 2 bases, with 8 bases lying between them. Germline CDR1 and CDR2: MNHEY and SMNVEV (reference sequence). CDR3 length equals 13 residues. The CDR3 region has the DNA TGTGCCAGCAGGGGGAGAGGCAATCAGCCCCAGCATTTT. Amino acids: CASRGRGNQPQHF.

This sequence joins TRBV5-1 and TRBJ1-5; D gene uncertain. Germline lookup yields CDR1 SGHRS and CDR2 YFSETQ. The V end lost 0 bases, the J end lost 3 bases, and 10 bases lay between the germline ends. This CDR3 is 15 amino acids long. The CDR3, as DNA: TGCGCCAGCAGCTTGGAAGGCGGGTACAATCAGCCCCAGCATTTT. Protein product: CASSLEGGYNQPQHF.

This clone was found a few times. This sequence joins TRBV6-1 and TRBJ2-7, with D possibly being TRBD1 (5 bases). CDR1 MNHNS and CDR2 SASEGT come from the germline V gene. The CDR3 contains 15 residues. V lost 2 bases, J lost 2 bases, and 13 bases lay in between. The CDR3 region is CASSEFGGQPYEQYF. CDR3 in DNA: TGTGCCAGCAGTGAATTCGGCGGACAACCCTACGAGCAGTACTTC.

The chain has TRBV19 and TRBJ1-5; 10 bases map to TRBD1. Germline CDR1 reads LNHDA; CDR2 reads SQIVND (reference sequence). The CDR3 is made up of 14 amino acids. V shed 5 bases and J 2 bases; nucleotides not matched to a gene: 0. The CDR3 spells CASSGTGGNQPQHF. CDR3 DNA: TGTGCCAGTAGTGGGACAGGGGGCAATCAGCCCCAGCATTTT.

The chain employs TRBV2 and TRBJ1-3; D possibly corresponds to TRBD1 (5 bases). V was trimmed by 7 bases and J by 1 base, leaving 8 bases between them. Germline-derived CDR1 and CDR2 are SNHLY and FYNNEI. This CDR3 comprises 13 residues. The DNA of the CDR3 is TGTGCCAGCAAAAGGACATCTGGAAACACCATATATTTT. Protein product: CASKRTSGNTIYF.

This sequence joins TRBV2 and TRBJ2-7; no clear D. The germline gives CDR1 SNHLY, CDR2 FYNNEI. With 6 bases removed from V and 3 bases from J, the gap between germline ends came to 6 bases. CDR3 length: 11 residues. CDR3 nucleotides: TGTGCCAGCAGCCGCGACTACGAGCAGTACTTC. Translating it yields CASSRDYEQYF.

A single count supports this clone. The chain combines TRBV13 with TRBJ2-7; TRBD1 agrees at 8 bases. V shed 7 bases and J 2 bases; nucleotides not matched to a gene: 7. The CDR3 consists of 14 residues. Germline CDR1 PRHDT, CDR2 FYEKMQ (reference sequence). The CDR3 loop reads CASNRQGSTYEQYF. CDR3 DNA sequence: TGTGCCAGCAATCGACAGGGGTCGACCTACGAGCAGTACTTC.

The chain recombines TRBV6-1 with TRBJ1-2; 10 nucleotides match TRBD1. Trimming at V came to 0 bases and at J to 6 bases, leaving 4 bases not matched to a gene. The CDR3 loop spans 15 amino acids. Germline CDR1 and CDR2: MNHNS and SASEGT. CDR3 sequence: CASSEARDRGNGYTF. DNA for the CDR3: TGTGCCAGCAGTGAAGCGCGGGACAGGGGTAATGGCTACACCTTC.

V gene TRBV10-3 combines with J gene TRBJ2-4, with 10 bases matching TRBD1. The germline CDR1 and CDR2 sequences are ENHRY and SYGVKD. There are 12 residues in the CDR3. After removal of 11 bases from V and 8 bases from J, the junction contained 6 bases not matched to a gene. CDR3 DNA: TGTGCCTCGCGGGACAGGGGCGACATTCAGTACTTC. Translating it yields CASRDRGDIQYF.

This clone was detected once. V usage is TRBV7-2 and J usage is TRBJ2-1, with a weak D call TRBD2 (6 bases). Per the germline V gene, CDR1 is SGHTA and CDR2 is FQGNSA. The CDR3 contains 15 residues. The germline V and J ends were trimmed by 2 bases and 4 bases, with 12 bases remaining between them. The CDR3 DNA reads as TGTGCCAGCAGCTTATGGCGGGATGGGTACAATGAGCAGTTCTTC. This sequence encodes CASSLWRDGYNEQFF.

This chain links TRBV30 with TRBJ1-5; TRBD1 might be the D (6 bases). V shed 4 bases and J shed 4 bases, with 11 bases lying between them. Per the germline V gene, CDR1 is GTSNPN and CDR2 is SVGIG (reference sequence). CDR3 size: 13 residues. The CDR3 region is CAWTGGGNQPQHF. In DNA, the CDR3 is TGTGCCTGGACGGGGGGCGGGAATCAGCCCCAGCATTTT.

This chain uses TRBV30 with TRBJ2-7, with D perhaps matching TRBD2 (6 bases). The V gene lost 2 bases and the J gene lost 1 base, with 9 bases spanning the gap. This CDR3 comprises 13 residues. CDR1 is GTSNPN and CDR2 is SVGIG in the germline V gene (reference sequence). CDR3 residues: CAWSKRVSYEQYF. For the CDR3, the DNA is TGTGCCTGGAGTAAGCGGGTATCCTACGAGCAGTACTTC.

The chain couples TRBV5-1 to TRBJ2-7; weak D call: TRBD1 (6 bases). The length of the CDR3 is 15 residues. Germline V gives CDR1 SGHRS, CDR2 YFSETQ. The ends were cut back, 4 bases at V and 0 bases at J, with 14 bases in the middle. Here the CDR3 reads CASSPQGEPSYEQYF. CDR3 bases: TGCGCCAGCAGCCCACAGGGTGAACCCTCCTACGAGCAGTACTTC.

This rearrangement joins TRBV28 to TRBJ2-3, with D perhaps TRBD2 (6 bases). CDR1 and CDR2 (germline): MDHEN, SYDVKM. V lost 2 bases and J lost 2, with 14 bases in between. This CDR3 comprises 16 residues. CDR3 nucleotides: TGTGCCAGCAGTTTACCCCTTGGCGGGGACACAGATACGCAGTATTTT. Its protein product is CASSLPLGGDTDTQYF.

The gene calls are TRBV6-1 and TRBJ1-2; D is possibly TRBD1 (5 bases). V was shortened by 6 bases and J by 7 bases, with 15 bases between the two germline ends. The CDR3 has 13 residues. CDR1 MNHNS and CDR2 SASEGT come from the germline V gene. The CDR3 DNA follows: TGTGCCAGCAGGCGGGCTGGAGGGGTTGGCTACACCTTC. Its protein product is CASRRAGGVGYTF.

Note on this clone: The same CDR3 can be traced to other DNA sequences in this sample. The chain is built from TRBV9 and TRBJ2-7; 7 nucleotides match TRBD1. V shed 1 base, J shed 5 bases, and the junction held 9 bases outside the gene matches. Germline values: CDR1 SGDLS, CDR2 YYNGEE. The CDR3 contains 15 residues. The CDR3 spells CASSVLGTVLNEQYF. DNA for the CDR3: TGTGCCAGCAGCGTACTCGGGACAGTTCTCAACGAGCAGTACTTC. The full variable domain, completed using reference TRBV9 and TRBJ2-7, is DSGVTQTPKHLITATGQRVTLRCSPRSGDLSVYWYQQSLDQGLQFLIQYYNGEERAKGNILERFSAQQFPDLHSELNLSSLELGDSALYFCASSVLGTVLNEQYFGPGTRLTVT.

This chain uses TRBV7-2 with TRBJ1-4; D remains ambiguous. Trimming shortened V by 1 base and J by 7 bases, and 16 bases separated the two germline ends. This CDR3 comprises 16 residues. Germline loops: CDR1 SGHTA, CDR2 FQGNSA. DNA of the CDR3: TGTGCCAGCAGCTTAGTAGGGAGGGTTTTTACTGAAAAACTGTTTTTT. Translated, it gives CASSLVGRVFTEKLFF.

V and J are TRBV5-1 and TRBJ2-5, with D perhaps matching TRBD2 (5 bases). Between the trimmed V and J ends, which lost 0 bases and 5 bases, there was a span of 14 bases. The CDR3 has 15 residues. Germline-derived CDR1 and CDR2 are SGHRS and YFSETQ. CDR3 DNA sequence: TGCGCCAGCAGCTTGGCCCCGAGCGGTTTGGAGACCCAGTACTTC. Translated: CASSLAPSGLETQYF.

V usage is TRBV10-2 and J usage is TRBJ1-1; D is possibly TRBD1 (5 bases). This CDR3 contains 15 residues. Per the germline V gene, CDR1 is WSHSY and CDR2 is SAAADI. V lost 3 bases to trimming and J lost 1 base, with 12 bases between them. CDR3 loop: CASSEGRGRNTEAFF. CDR3 bases: TGCGCCAGCAGTGAAGGAAGGGGAAGGAACACTGAAGCTTTCTTT.

This clone was detected only once. CDR3 DNA sequence: TGTGCCAGCAGCCAGGGACAGGGCGACTATGGCTACACCTTC. This codes for CASSQGQGDYGYTF. The genes are TRBV28 and TRBJ1-2, with 9 bases that match TRBD1. The CDR3 consists of 14 residues. With 6 bases clipped from V and 3 bases from J, the junction kept 5 bases outside the gene matches. Germline values: CDR1 MDHEN, CDR2 SYDVKM.

This rearrangement joins TRBV11-2 to TRBJ1-4, with 9 nucleotides matching TRBD1. The germline CDR1 and CDR2 sequences are SGHAT and FQNNGV. Unmatched junction bases numbered 5, after V lost 5 bases and J lost 7 bases. This CDR3 has 14 amino acids. CDR3 nucleotide sequence: TGTGCCAGCAGCCGGGACAGGGTCCCTGAAAAACTGTTTTTT. Translated: CASSRDRVPEKLFF.

The V and J genes are TRBV5-1 and TRBJ2-2; 7 nucleotides align to TRBD2. The CDR3 contains 16 residues. The junction had 10 bases not matched to a gene; V was cut back by 1 base and J by 7 bases. Germline loops: CDR1 SGHRS, CDR2 YFSETQ. CDR3 loop: CASSLLSREAGGELFF. In DNA form, the CDR3 reads TGCGCCAGCAGCTTGTTGTCCCGGGAGGCGGGCGGGGAGCTGTTTTTT.